The present TCR beta chain was sequenced within a study of control samples from healthy donors and cancer patients. Trimming stripped 1 base from V and 2 bases from J, with 3 bases between. The V gene's germline CDR1 is DFQATT and CDR2 SNEGSKA (reference sequence). The CDR3 extends over 11 amino acids. This clone was counted once. The table came from immunoSEQ multiplex PCR; TCRdb's copy has only in-frame clones and leaves some out. Of over 75,000 clones listed, around 85% are singletons. This chain connects TRBV20-1 to TRBJ2-7; unclear D gene. The clonotype was recovered from a man younger than 45 in good health. The specimen was blood. CDR3 DNA: TGCAGTGCTAGAGGGCCCTACGAGCAGTACTTC. Its translation: CSARGPYEQYF.